This TCR beta chain was recovered during a study of CD8 T cells in ankylosing spondylitis. Whole-study findings and limits: Reportedly, matched ankylosing spondylitis synovial fluid was significantly enriched for disease-linked clones. A TCR beta motif of under 10 highly homologous variants seemed to mark ankylosing spondylitis blood.

The CDR3 sequence is 14 residues long. Trimming took 3 bases from V and 3 from J; bases not matched to a gene: 2. The germline CDR1 and CDR2 sequences are MNHEY and SMNVEV (reference sequence). Construction of TCR beta libraries was performed using quantitative 5'-RACE with molecular barcodes. TCRdb ran MiXCR on the 5' RACE reads and lists one entry per CDR3 protein. The profile shows roughly 670,000 distinct CDR3 sequences, roughly 19% of them singletons. This clonotype was counted a few times. The antigen remains undetermined. V usage is TRBV27 and J usage is TRBJ2-3; 8 nucleotides line up with TRBD2. The sample taken for sequencing was blood, either unsorted or a sorted T cell fraction (not recorded which). The clonotype was recovered from a male donor with ankylosing spondylitis. In nucleotides, the CDR3 is TGTGCCAGCAGTTTCACTAGCGGTACAGATACGCAGTATTTT. As protein: CASSFTSGTDTQYF.